This T cell receptor beta chain is drawn from a study of a mutant IDH1 vaccine in newly diagnosed glioma. Background on the study: Patients underwent eight vaccinations, which took place in weeks 1, 3, 5, 7, 11, 15, 19 and 23. Those enrolled had earlier been treated with radiotherapy, temozolomide, or both, mostly both.

Whole-study findings and limits: In roughly 93% of patients, immune responses induced by the vaccine occurred.

Specified time point: week 23, last vaccination. Each dose delivered 300 ug of mutant IDH1 20-mer peptide subcutaneously with imiquimod. Donors had new IDH1-mutant astrocytomas of WHO grade 3 or 4 (ATRX-lost). TCRdb's table, derived via immunoSEQ multiplex PCR, lists solely in-frame clones and lacks some. The sample comprises roughly 28,000 clones, 80% of which are singletons, and 8% to 10% rests with the top ten. With regard to this clone: Its target is unknown.

V lost 8 bases and J 5 bases, leaving 15 bases between the germline ends. Per the germline V gene, CDR1 is KGHSH and CDR2 is LQKENI. The CDR3 has 13 residues. The clonotype originates from a woman aged 18-29 years with glioma. This sequence joins TRBV18 and TRBJ1-1; D possibly corresponds to TRBD1 (6 bases). The sample consisted of PBMCs, taken from a glioma patient whose treatment included an IDH1 peptide vaccine. The CDR3 protein is CASAIQGNTEAFF. CDR3 in DNA: TGTGCCAGCGCTATACAGGGAAATACTGAAGCTTTCTTT.